This T cell receptor beta chain was retrieved from a study of beta chain features in type 1 diabetes. Overall study results and limits: Patients with Type 1 diabetes showed moderately but significantly shorter TCRB CDR3s in all four CD4+ subsets.

This CDR3 comprises 14 residues. V gave up 1 base and J gave up 7 bases, with 9 bases separating them. The germline CDR1 and CDR2 sequences are SGHDT and YYEEEE. This clone was detected a few times. The antigen is undetermined. Every isolated RNA sample was fully reverse transcribed, so sequencing captured expressed TCRB transcripts. Sequencing was performed with immunoSEQ multiplex PCR; in TCRdb, only in-frame clones are kept and a portion is missing. The repertoire holds a few hundred thousand clones, with around 14% as singletons. The V and J genes are TRBV5-6 and TRBJ1-6, with D possibly TRBD1 on 6 matching bases. This clonotype was sampled from a man aged 30 to 39 with type 1 diabetes. Sequenced sample: naive CD4+ T cells from blood. The CDR3 DNA sequence: TGTGCCAGCAGCTTGTGGCAGGGGAATTCACCCCTCCACTTT. It encodes CASSLWQGNSPLHF.